This TCR beta chain emerged from a study of Ad26.COV2.S vaccination and SARS-CoV-2 variants (dated by TCRdb to the early 2020s). At the level of the whole study: Donors in the vaccine arm were drawn from COV1001, a phase I-IIa trial of Ad26.COV2.S in healthy adults that was multicentre, randomized, double-blind and placebo-controlled. Dosing of Ad26.COV2.S was intramuscular, at either 5x10^10 or 1x10^11 viral particles, delivered as one shot or as two shots spaced 56 days apart. TCRbeta repertoire sequencing was used to assess the specificity and breadth of SARS-CoV-2-reactive T cell receptors after Ad26.COV2.S vaccination. A total of roughly 30 samples were included in the TCR-sequenced set, comprising roughly 19 Ad26.COV2.S vaccine recipients, 5 placebo recipients and 8 SARS-CoV-2 convalescent individuals. Trial participants were randomized into five groups of five: low-dose or high-dose Ad26.COV2.S given once or twice, or placebo on both occasions. Investigators remained blinded to trial group allocation during experiments and outcome assessment.

TCRbeta CDR3 regions were sequenced with the immunoSEQ Assay. After extraction, genomic DNA underwent amplification by bias-controlled multiplex PCR, followed by high-throughput sequencing. The study's own analysis went as follows. Collapsing and filtering of sequences were performed to quantify the absolute abundance of each unique TCRbeta CDR3 region. T cell fraction was estimated by normalizing TCRbeta template counts to usable DNA, with usable DNA measured through amplification of reference genes found in all nucleated cells. Repertoire TCRs were annotated as SARS-CoV-2-specific by exact matching of V gene, CDR3 amino acid sequence and J gene to a known reactive TCR set. The reference SARS-CoV-2 TCR set was obtained from MIRA and was filtered for enrichment in COVID-19-positive ImmuneCODE repertoires, whereby public or cross-reactive TCRs were removed. Based on the MIRA antigens, annotated TCRs were further analysed at the level of specific ORF or position within ORF. Breadth was defined as annotated unique rearrangements over total unique productive rearrangements; depth was the summed frequency of those rearrangements. Two-sided Wilcoxon rank-sum tests were applied when comparing TCR breadth between groups. The immuneACCESS repertoire file appears here via TCRdb, limited to in-frame rearrangements. These files lack a portion of the clones; in checked studies, under half of the deficit traces to unresolved V genes, and the cause of the others is not known. The V and J calls and clone size come from that table; D and trimming were worked out from the DNA. This sample has fewer than 400,000 clones in its table, and 85% to 90% of those were observed once. Of the sample, about 5.4% falls within the top ten clones.

Study-wide findings and limitations: Non-spike TCR breadth was comparable between vaccine and placebo recipients, consistent with the vaccine containing only spike. The study was not powered to compare responses between vaccine doses or regimens. The authors noted that the TCR breadth and depth analyses may have underestimated total T cell responses. After vaccination, spike-specific CD8+ and CD4+ T cell responses were reported to show substantial breadth. Spike-specific TCR breadth was higher in Ad26.COV2.S recipients than in placebo recipients (P = 0.0014).

This sample's treatment or condition label indicates: about 20 received Ad26.COV2.S at low or high dose, single or two shots; about 5 received placebo; per-sample allocation not given. For vaccine and placebo recipients, repertoires were sequenced using samples collected on day 63 after the first injection. Between 29 July and 7 August 2020, Cohort 1b enrolled around 25 adults aged 18-55 years at one site in Boston, USA. Ad26.COV2.S consisted of a replication-incompetent adenovirus type 26 vector by which a prefusion-stabilized SARS-CoV-2 spike protein from the original Wuhan strain was expressed. Note on this clone: Its antigen target is currently unknown. No base-level quality is on record; no much larger clone is a single base apart.

At the junction V is shortened by 5 bases and J by 4 bases, with 22 bases in between. According to the germline V gene, CDR1 reads SGHNT and CDR2 reads YENEEA. Its CDR3 holds 17 amino acids, cysteine through phenylalanine. Only the CDR3 DNA stays, 51 bases, in frame from base 1. This material consisted of peripheral blood, taken in a trial of Ad26.COV2.S vaccine versus placebo. In this chain, TRBV11-3 is recombined with TRBJ2-3, with the D call perhaps TRBD1 or TRBD2, each one matching 5 bases. The clonotype originates from a person aged 18 to 65 who received the Ad26.COV2.S COVID-19 vaccine or a placebo. CDR3 region: CASSPLNGDQPPDTQYF. The sequenced DNA: TGTGCCAGCAGCCCCCTCAATGGGGACCAGCCCCCAGATACGCAGTATTTT.